This is a list of T cell receptor beta chains from one sample in a study of T cells in Graves' hyperthyroidism and ophthalmopathy. TCRdb reprocessed the multiplex PCR reads via MiXCR and lists one record per CDR3 protein. The sample holds around 660,000 distinct CDR3 sequences, nearly 45% seen once. Sequencing used peripheral blood or thyroid tissue (not recorded which). These receptor sequences come from an adult man with Graves' disease, either hyperthyroidism or ophthalmopathy (not recorded which). The CDR3 runs from the conserved cysteine through the conserved F or W. A D gene is named only where the DNA matches it firmly. Only some rows state a clone size, as once, few, many or a class for expanded clones.

TRBV6-1	NA	TRBJ1-1	NA	CASRPPQRANMNTEAFF	TGTGCCAGCAGGCCACCTCAGCGGGCGAATATGAACACTGAAGCTTTCTTT
TRBV2	NA	TRBJ1-4	NA	CASRPGSEKLFF	TGTGCCAGCAGACCTGGGAGTGAAAAACTGTTTTTT
TRBV7-8	TRBD2	TRBJ2-2	few	CASSFGTSGNQEELFF	TGTGCCAGCAGCTTCGGGACTAGCGGAAACCAGGAGGAGCTGTTTTTT
TRBV9	TRBD1	TRBJ1-6	NA	CASSAPGQADSPLHF	TGTGCCAGCAGCGCGCCGGGACAGGCCGATTCACCCCTCCACTTC
TRBV20-1	TRBD2	TRBJ2-5	few	CSASTSGRVETQYF	TGCAGTGCTTCGACTAGCGGGAGGGTAGAGACCCAGTACTTC
TRBV15	TRBD1	TRBJ1-1	NA	CATSREGTVNTEAFF	TGTGCCACCAGCAGAGAAGGGACAGTGAACACTGAAGCTTTCTTT
TRBV5-5	TRBD1	TRBJ1-5	NA	CASSSAGTGRGQPQHF	TGTGCCAGCAGCTCGGCCGGGACAGGCCGAGGTCAGCCCCAGCATTTT
TRBV7-6	NA	TRBJ1-3	NA	CASSFGVMGSGNTIYF	TGTGCCAGCAGCTTCGGTGTTATGGGCTCTGGAAACACCATATATTTT
TRBV7-2	NA	TRBJ1-5	few	CASSYQGGNQPQHF	TGTGCCAGCAGTTACCAGGGTGGCAATCAGCCCCAGCATTTT
TRBV2	TRBD1	TRBJ1-1	NA	CASTGTANTEAFF	TGTGCCAGCACCGGGACAGCGAACACTGAAGCTTTCTTT
TRBV11-1	NA	TRBJ2-5	NA	CASSLTSEGVNETQYF	TGTGCCAGCAGCTTGACCTCCGAGGGGGTTAACGAGACCCAGTACTTC
TRBV6-6	NA	TRBJ2-5	few	CASTKEATQYF	TGTGCCAGCACCAAGGAAGCGACCCAGTACTTC
TRBV19	NA	TRBJ2-5	NA	CASSRRGTQETQYF	TGTGCCAGTAGTAGAAGGGGCACTCAAGAGACCCAGTACTTC
TRBV7-9	NA	TRBJ1-1	many	CASSFSTGTEAFF	TGTGCCAGCAGCTTTAGTACGGGGACTGAAGCTTTCTTT
TRBV29-1	NA	TRBJ1-2	many	CSVERTTGYTF	TGCAGCGTTGAAAGGACAACCGGCTACACCTTC
TRBV19	NA	TRBJ2-7	many	CASSPGSGGYEQYF	TGTGCCAGTAGTCCCGGTAGTGGAGGCTACGAGCAGTACTTC
TRBV7-8	NA	TRBJ1-6	many	CASSLGLGTASPLHF	TGTGCCAGCAGCTTAGGACTGGGTACAGCTTCACCCCTCCACTTT
TRBV2	NA	TRBJ2-3	NA	CASSLLGPTDTQYF	TGTGCCAGCAGCTTATTGGGGCCCACAGATACGCAGTATTTT
TRBV10-3	NA	TRBJ1-2	few	CASRRDGLSRDRYGYTF	TGTGCCAGCAGACGGGACGGCCTCTCTCGGGACCGCTATGGCTACACCTTC
TRBV5-1	NA	TRBJ2-5	NA	CASTLGGPQETQYF	TGCGCCAGCACCCTTGGGGGCCCTCAAGAGACCCAGTACTTC
TRBV2	NA	TRBJ1-5	NA	CARVGVNQPQHF	TGTGCCAGGGTGGGGGTCAATCAGCCCCAGCATTTT
TRBV5-1	NA	TRBJ1-4	NA	CASSLGQTPNEKLFF	TGCGCCAGCAGCTTGGGCCAGACCCCTAATGAAAAACTGTTTTTT
TRBV15	NA	TRBJ2-7	once	CATSNPGYEQYF	TGTGCCACCAGCAATCCGGGCTACGAGCAGTACTTC
TRBV7-8	NA	TRBJ2-7	many	CASSLLSATGAYEQYF	TGTGCCAGCAGCTTATTGTCGGCTACGGGAGCCTACGAGCAGTACTTC
TRBV19	TRBD2	TRBJ2-5	NA	CASSIGGGGETQYF	TGTGCCAGTAGTATAGGCGGGGGTGGTGAGACCCAGTACTTC
TRBV5-1	TRBD1	TRBJ1-1	NA	CASSFSGGRGPITEAFF	TGCGCCAGCAGCTTCTCTGGGGGCAGGGGGCCGATCACTGAAGCTTTCTTT
TRBV29-1	NA	TRBJ1-4	few	CSVEVLQGGEKLFF	TGCAGCGTTGAAGTTTTACAGGGAGGAGAAAAACTGTTTTTT
TRBV7-2	TRBD1	TRBJ1-5	NA	CASSLTGGLNQPQHF	TGTGCCAGCAGCTTGACAGGGGGTTTGAATCAGCCCCAGCATTTT